This TCR beta chain was sequenced for a study of cytomegalovirus exposure and HLA in healthy donors. Primers included in the PCR were 60 Vbeta and 13 Jbeta primers. Clones were sequenced by immunoSEQ multiplex PCR, and TCRdb holds only the in-frame ones, with some missing. The sample comprises over 150,000 clones, roughly 80% of which are singletons, and 4.9% rests with the top ten. Comments on this clone: Its antigen is as yet unknown.

Findings and caveats of the study: Accurate HLA-A and HLA-B prediction from TCR beta sequences was reported for most subjects.

Every donor was a healthy person donating bone marrow. This sequence was found in a male donor in good health and CMV-seronegative. Material: PBMCs.

The CDR3 nucleotides are TGTGCCAGCAGCTTAGGGGGCAGAGATAGCAATCAGCCCCAGCATTTT. Translation gives CASSLGGRDSNQPQHF. J is TRBJ1-5 and V is TRBV7-2; D may be TRBD1 (5 bases). V was trimmed by 1 base and J by 0 bases, leaving 10 bases between them. The CDR3 sequence is 16 residues long. Germline CDR1 reads SGHTA; CDR2 reads FQGNSA.